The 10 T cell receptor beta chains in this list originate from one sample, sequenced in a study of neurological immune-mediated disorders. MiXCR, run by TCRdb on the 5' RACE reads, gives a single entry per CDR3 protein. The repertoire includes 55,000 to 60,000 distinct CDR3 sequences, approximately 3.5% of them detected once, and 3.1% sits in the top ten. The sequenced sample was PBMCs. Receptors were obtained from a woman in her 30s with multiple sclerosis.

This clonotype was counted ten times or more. The CDR3 loop is CASSLQGGDEKLFF. Written as DNA, the CDR3 is TGTGCCAGCAGCCTACAGGGTGGAGATGAAAAACTGTTTTTT. The gene calls are TRBV3-1 and TRBJ1-4; possible D gene TRBD1, 6 bases. The V and J ends lost 4 bases and 6 bases respectively, with 12 bases between them. The CDR3 has 14 residues. Germline V gene lookup returns CDR1 LGHDT and CDR2 YNNKEL (reference sequence). The full variable domain, in which reference TRBV3-1 and TRBJ1-4 provide the parts outside the CDR3, is DTAVSQTPKYLVTQMGNDKSIKCEQNLGHDTMYWYKQDSKKFLKIMFSYNNKELIINETVPNRFSPKSPDKAHLNLHINSLELGDSAVYFCASSLQGGDEKLFFGSGTQLSVL.

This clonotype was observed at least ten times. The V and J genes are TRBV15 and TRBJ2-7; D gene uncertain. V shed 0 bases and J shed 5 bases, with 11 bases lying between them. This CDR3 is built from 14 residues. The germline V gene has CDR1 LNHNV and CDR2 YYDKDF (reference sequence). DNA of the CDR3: TGTGCCACCAGCAGAGATAAGTTGGGCCACGAGCAGTACTTC. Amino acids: CATSRDKLGHEQYF.

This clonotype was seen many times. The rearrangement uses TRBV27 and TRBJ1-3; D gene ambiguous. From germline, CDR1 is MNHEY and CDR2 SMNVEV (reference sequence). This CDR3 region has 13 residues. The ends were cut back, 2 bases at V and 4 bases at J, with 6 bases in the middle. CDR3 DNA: TGTGCCAGCAGTTTAGCCCCCGGAAACACCATATATTTT. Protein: CASSLAPGNTIYF.

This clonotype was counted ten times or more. CDR3 amino acids: CASSSHPDRGGEQYF. The CDR3 region has the DNA TGTGCCAGCAGCTCCCACCCGGACAGGGGGGGCGAGCAGTACTTC. This chain joins TRBV7-9 and TRBJ2-7; 10 nucleotides match TRBD1. J gave up 6 bases and V 4 bases, and 9 bases lay outside the gene matches. CDR1 and CDR2 (germline): SEHNR, FQNEAQ (reference sequence). This CDR3 contains 15 residues.

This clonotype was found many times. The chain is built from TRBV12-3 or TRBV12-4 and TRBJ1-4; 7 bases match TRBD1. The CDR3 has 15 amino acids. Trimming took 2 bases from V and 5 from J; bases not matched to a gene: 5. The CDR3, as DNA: TGTGCCAGCAGTTTATACCGGGACAGCAATGAAAAACTGTTTTTT. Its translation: CASSLYRDSNEKLFF.

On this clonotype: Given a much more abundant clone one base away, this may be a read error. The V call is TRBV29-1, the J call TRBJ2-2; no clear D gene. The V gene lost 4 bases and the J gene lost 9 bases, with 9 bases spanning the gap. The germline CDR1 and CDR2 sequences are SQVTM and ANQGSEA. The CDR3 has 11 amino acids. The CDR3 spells CSVGSPRELFF. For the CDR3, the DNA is TGCAGCGTTGGGTCCCCCCGGGAGCTGTTTTTT.

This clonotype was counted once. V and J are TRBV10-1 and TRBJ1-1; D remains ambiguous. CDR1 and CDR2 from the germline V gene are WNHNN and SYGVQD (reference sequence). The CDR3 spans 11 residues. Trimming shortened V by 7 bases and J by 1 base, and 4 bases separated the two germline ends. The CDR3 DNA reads TGCGCCAGCATGTCGAACACTGAAGCTTTCTTT. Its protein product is CASMSNTEAFF.

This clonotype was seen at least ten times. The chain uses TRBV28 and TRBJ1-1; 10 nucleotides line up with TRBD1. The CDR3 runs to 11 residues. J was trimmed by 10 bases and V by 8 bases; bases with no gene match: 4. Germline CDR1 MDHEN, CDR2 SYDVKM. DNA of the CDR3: TGTGCCAGCCCGGGACAGGGGAGAGCTTTCTTT. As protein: CASPGQGRAFF.

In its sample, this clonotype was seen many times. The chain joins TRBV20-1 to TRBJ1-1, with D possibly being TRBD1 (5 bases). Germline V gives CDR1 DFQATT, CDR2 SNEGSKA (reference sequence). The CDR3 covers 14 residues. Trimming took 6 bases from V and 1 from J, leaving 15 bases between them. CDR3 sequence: CSAPQRGGNTEAFF. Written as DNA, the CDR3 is TGCAGTGCCCCACAGAGGGGTGGGAACACTGAAGCTTTCTTT.

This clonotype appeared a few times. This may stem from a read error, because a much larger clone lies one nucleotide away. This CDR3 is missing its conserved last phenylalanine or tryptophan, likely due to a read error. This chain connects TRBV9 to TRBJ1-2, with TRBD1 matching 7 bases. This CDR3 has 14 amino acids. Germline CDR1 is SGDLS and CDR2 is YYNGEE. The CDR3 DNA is TGTGCCAGCCGCCAGAGACAGGGAGCCTATCGCTACACCTGC. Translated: CASRQRQGAYRYTC.